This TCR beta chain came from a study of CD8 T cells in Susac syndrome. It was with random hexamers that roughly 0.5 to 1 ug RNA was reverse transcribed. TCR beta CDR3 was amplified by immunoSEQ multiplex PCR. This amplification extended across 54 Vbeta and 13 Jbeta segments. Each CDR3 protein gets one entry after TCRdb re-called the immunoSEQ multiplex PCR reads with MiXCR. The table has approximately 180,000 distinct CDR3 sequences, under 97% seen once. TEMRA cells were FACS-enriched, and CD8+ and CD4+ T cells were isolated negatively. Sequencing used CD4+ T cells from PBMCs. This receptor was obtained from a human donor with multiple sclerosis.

CDR3 residues: CAWGRDRGREQYF. The CDR3 DNA follows: TGTGCCTGGGGGCGGGACAGGGGGCGCGAGCAGTACTTC. The chain is built from TRBV30 and TRBJ2-7; 12 nucleotides line up with TRBD1. CDR1 is GTSNPN and CDR2 is SVGIG in the germline V gene (reference sequence). The CDR3 loop spans 13 amino acids. V lost 5 bases and J lost 6; bases outside the gene matches: 5.